The entry below gives a single T cell receptor (beta chain) sequence along with its context. Using immunoSEQ multiplex PCR, the repertoire was profiled, and TCRdb retains in-frame clones only, with some absent. Of tens of thousands of clones listed, more than 75% are singletons. This entry comes from a study of OX40 agonist ivuxolimab in advanced cancers. Background on the study: Treatment of patients was with ivuxolimab, an agonistic anti-OX40 (CD134) antibody. The group had a mean age of 60 years, ranged from about 20 to 85, and was 80% to 85% male. Three patients got partial responses; one had hepatocellular carcinoma and two had cutaneous melanoma.

The V and J ends lost 6 bases and 7 bases, in that order; junction bases with no gene match: 10. CDR1 is MDHEN, CDR2 SYDVKM, per germline. The CDR3 runs 16 residues. Enrollment shut out patients with autoimmune disease history or systemic immunosuppression. The sequences come from CD4+ or CD8+ T cells sorted from blood, collected in a trial of the OX40 agonist ivuxolimab. This chain uses TRBV28 with TRBJ2-1, with 12 nucleotides matching TRBD1. The TCR sequence derives from an adult with an advanced solid tumor such as melanoma, head and neck, liver or kidney cancer. CDR3 sequence reads: CASRIWGTGGQNEQFF. The CDR3 DNA is TGTGCCAGCAGGATTTGGGGGACAGGGGGCCAAAATGAGCAGTTCTTC.